This T cell receptor (beta chain) was captured in a study of cytomegalovirus exposure and HLA in healthy donors. Measured with immunoSEQ multiplex PCR; TCRdb has only the in-frame clones, and not every one. The sample has about 330,000 clones, 80% to 90% seen once. Whole-study findings and limits: Most TCR sequences showed up rarely, but some public TCRs showed up in many donors. The tendency of first-cohort TCR clusters to co-occur in the 95 to 150 validation repertoires was the finding of a later analysis. Researchers catalogued about 150 TCR beta chains as cytomegalovirus-associated.

Separation from the approximately 670-subject first cohort characterized the roughly 120-subject validation cohort, to which the donors belonged. The CDR3 covers 14 residues. V lost 2 bases, J lost 12 bases, and 18 bases lay in between. Germline CDR1 SGHDT, CDR2 YYEEEE. Concerning this clone: Its antigen is not identified.

The sequenced material came from PBMCs. This receptor was identified in a woman aged 18 to 35 in good health and CMV-seronegative. The chain couples TRBV5-6 to TRBJ2-1; unclear D gene. In nucleotides, the CDR3 is TGTGCCAGCAGCTTAAAAAGACAACGGTATGCGCAGTTCTTC. It encodes CASSLKRQRYAQFF. The full variable domain, with the rest looked up from reference TRBV5-6 and TRBJ2-1, is DAGVTQSPTHLIKTRGQQVTLRCSPKSGHDTVSWYQQALGQGPQFIFQYYEEEERQRGNFPDRFSGHQFPNYSSELNVNALLLGDSALYLCASSLKRQRYAQFFGPGTRLTVL.